The 16 T cell receptor beta chains below were found in one sample sequenced in a study of cytomegalovirus exposure and HLA in healthy donors. The PCR made use of 60 Vbeta and 13 Jbeta primers. Here immunoSEQ multiplex PCR was the method, and the copy in TCRdb shows in-frame clones only, minus some. Among about 230,000 clones listed, approximately 87% were seen once. The specimen was PBMCs. These receptors all stem from a human donor in good health.

The V call is TRBV29-1, the J call TRBJ1-1; D is perhaps TRBD1 (5 bases). The CDR3 is 10 amino acids. Germline V lookup: CDR1 SQVTM, CDR2 ANQGSEA. Trimming took 7 bases from V and 6 from J, leaving 9 bases between them. CDR3 loop: CSGWGAEAFF. The CDR3 nucleotides read TGCAGCGGATGGGGGGCTGAAGCTTTCTTT. Full variable domain (rest looked up from reference TRBV29-1 and TRBJ1-1): SAVISQKPSRDICQRGTSLTIQCQVDSQVTMMFWYRQQPGQSLTLIATANQGSEATYESGFVIDKFPISRPNLTFSTLTVSNMSPEDSSIYLCSGWGAEAFFGQGTRLTVV.

The chain links TRBV6-6 to TRBJ1-2, with D hard to call. CDR3 size: 13 residues. V gave up 0 bases and J gave up 3 bases, with 5 bases separating them. Germline CDR1 is MNHNY and CDR2 is SVGAGI (reference sequence). CDR3 loop: CASSYSPDYGYTF. DNA of the CDR3: TGTGCCAGCAGTTACTCGCCGGACTATGGCTACACCTTC.

The genes are TRBV9 and TRBJ2-1, with 12 bases fitting TRBD2. The CDR3 covers 17 residues. V dropped 4 bases and J dropped 8; count of bases not matched to a gene: 13. Germline V CDR1 and CDR2: SGDLS, YYNGEE. The DNA of the CDR3 is TGTGCCAGCAGCACCAGAGGGTTGACTAGCGGGAGAGATGAGCAGTTCTTC. It is translated as CASSTRGLTSGRDEQFF.

This clone appeared once. At one of its ends the junction is not consistent with the germline gene, which may arise from a read error. The chain uses TRBV6-1 and TRBJ2-1; D ambiguous. Germline values: CDR1 MNHNS, CDR2 SASEGT. The CDR3 totals 15 residues. CDR3 protein: CASMRLKSSYDEQFF. DNA for the CDR3: TGTGCCAGCATGCGGTTGAAGAGCTCCTACGATGAGCAGTTCTTC.

The chain is built from TRBV5-1 and TRBJ1-1; D is perhaps TRBD1 (5 bases). V lost 4 bases to trimming and J lost 0 bases, with 10 bases between them. Per germline, CDR1 SGHRS and CDR2 YFSETQ. The CDR3 totals 14 residues. The CDR3 sequence is CASSRAGVNTEAFF. The CDR3 DNA follows: TGCGCCAGCAGCAGGGCGGGGGTGAACACTGAAGCTTTCTTT.

This clone was seen a single time. The chain uses TRBV27 and TRBJ2-3; 14 bases match TRBD2. V shed 5 bases, J shed 5 bases, and the junction held 18 bases outside the gene matches. CDR1 is MNHEY and CDR2 is SMNVEV in the germline V gene (reference sequence). This CDR3 has 20 amino acids. For the CDR3, the DNA is TGTGCCAGCAGTCCGAACCGGGACAGTCGACTAGCGGGAGGGCGAGATACGCAGTATTTT. Encoded protein: CASSPNRDSRLAGGRDTQYF.

The chain links TRBV5-1 to TRBJ2-7, with 12 bases that match TRBD2. The CDR3 runs 17 residues. Looked up from germline, CDR1 is SGHRS and CDR2 is YFSETQ. V lost 0 bases and J lost 2; bases outside the gene matches: 6. The CDR3: CASSLGNLAGGPYEQYF. In nucleotides, the CDR3 is TGCGCCAGCAGCTTGGGGAATCTAGCGGGAGGGCCCTACGAGCAGTACTTC.

The chain employs TRBV7-6 and TRBJ2-5; D possibly corresponds to TRBD1 (5 bases). The CDR3 has 14 residues. Trimming cost V 1 base and J 6 bases, with 12 bases left between them. Per germline, CDR1 SGHVS and CDR2 FNYEAQ. The chain's CDR3 is CASSLGGRMQTQYF. Written as DNA, the CDR3 is TGTGCCAGCAGCTTAGGGGGCAGGATGCAGACCCAGTACTTC.

The V call is TRBV4-3, the J call TRBJ2-7, with D possibly being TRBD1 (5 bases). The CDR3 loop spans 15 amino acids. Per germline, CDR1 LGHNA and CDR2 YSLEER. Trimming pared 3 bases from V and 3 bases from J, leaving 15 bases between. The CDR3 reads CASSHQFAGIYEQYF. CDR3 DNA sequence: TGCGCCAGCAGCCACCAATTTGCAGGGATCTACGAGCAGTACTTC.

The chain has TRBV4-2 and TRBJ2-1; D remains unclear. CDR3 length equals 15 residues. CDR1 and CDR2 from the germline V gene are LGHNA and YNFKEQ. V was trimmed by 4 bases and J by 0 bases, leaving 10 bases between them. DNA for the CDR3: TGTGCCAGCAGCCCACCAGCAGGCTCCTACAATGAGCAGTTCTTC. It yields the protein CASSPPAGSYNEQFF.

This rearrangement joins TRBV25-1 to TRBJ2-1; TRBD1 agrees at 12 bases. The CDR3 totals 15 residues. In germline, CDR1 is MGHDK, CDR2 SYGVNS. With 1 base clipped from V and 9 bases from J, the junction kept 4 bases outside the gene matches. In nucleotides, the CDR3 is TGTGCCAGCAGTGAATGGGACAGGGGGCTTGGTGAGCAGTTCTTC. Its translation: CASSEWDRGLGEQFF. Full variable domain (outside the CDR3, taken from reference TRBV25-1 and TRBJ2-1): EADIYQTPRYLVIGTGKKITLECSQTMGHDKMYWYQQDPGMELHLIHYSYGVNSTEKGDLSSESTVSRIRTEHFPLTLESARPSHTSQYLCASSEWDRGLGEQFFGPGTRLTVL.

The rearrangement joins TRBV25-1 to TRBJ1-3; 8 nucleotides agree with TRBD1. Germline V gene sequence: CDR1 MGHDK, CDR2 SYGVNS. The CDR3 is made up of 16 amino acids. V was clipped by 6 bases and J by 4 bases; unmatched bases: 11. CDR3 region: CASSQTRTGWGNTIYF. The CDR3 nucleotides read TGTGCCAGCAGCCAAACTCGGACAGGGTGGGGAAACACCATATATTTT.

This clone occurred a few times. The chain has TRBV6-1 and TRBJ1-2; 7 positions match TRBD1. V shed 7 bases, J shed 8 bases, and the junction held 10 bases outside the gene matches. CDR1 is MNHNS, CDR2 SASEGT, per germline. This CDR3 comprises 13 residues. The CDR3 DNA is TGTGCCAGCAAGGCGACAGGGCTTAAGGGCTACACCTTC. Its protein is CASKATGLKGYTF.

This clone was seen more than once but under ten times. This chain uses TRBV6-1 with TRBJ2-3; 11 bases fit TRBD2. The CDR3 loop spans 15 amino acids. Unmatched junction bases numbered 7, after V lost 7 bases and J lost 4 bases. Per the germline V gene, CDR1 is MNHNS and CDR2 is SASEGT. Written as DNA, the CDR3 is TGTGCCAGCAAACCAAGGACTAGCGGGTCAGATACGCAGTATTTT. Translation: CASKPRTSGSDTQYF.

The V gene is TRBV4-3, the J gene TRBJ2-1; 12 bases agree with TRBD2. Germline V lookup: CDR1 LGHNA, CDR2 YSLEER. The CDR3 has 15 amino acids. Trimming removed 4 bases from V and 5 bases from J; junction bases left unmatched: 3. The CDR3 sequence: CASSPGLAGNNEQFF. CDR3 nucleotides: TGCGCCAGCAGCCCCGGACTAGCGGGAAACAATGAGCAGTTCTTC.

The genes are TRBV7-2 and TRBJ2-7; TRBD2 matches at 13 bases. The CDR3 consists of 19 residues. The V and J ends lost 1 base and 3 bases, in that order; junction bases with no gene match: 12. The V gene's germline CDR1 is SGHTA and CDR2 FQGNSA. The CDR3 protein is CASSLVSLAGGPSRYEQYF. The CDR3 nucleotides are TGTGCCAGCAGCTTAGTATCACTAGCGGGAGGGCCCTCCCGCTACGAGCAGTACTTC.